What follows describes a single T cell receptor (beta chain). Authors' processing steps: Reference gene primer amplification in the assay estimated nucleated cell counts. Clones were read by immunoSEQ multiplex PCR, and TCRdb kept only the in-frame ones, dropping some. The V and J calls and clone size come from that table; D and trimming were worked out from the DNA. The data contain approximately 50,000 clones, 86% of them singletons. The data stem from a study of blood T cell repertoires in COVID-19. Turning to the study itself: Some COVID-19 samples were acute and others convalescent; all came from the United States, Italy and Spain.

The CDR3 runs to 15 residues. Germline V gene sequence: CDR1 SEHNR, CDR2 FQNEAQ (reference sequence). With V trimmed by 5 bases and J by 3 bases, 6 bases remained unmatched. The sequenced sample was peripheral blood. J is TRBJ2-1 and V is TRBV7-9; 8 nucleotides line up with TRBD2. The TCR sequence derives from a human donor in a cohort sampled during active COVID-19. The CDR3 protein is CASSPSGGRYNEQFF. The DNA of the CDR3 is TGTGCCAGCAGCCCGAGCGGGGGCCGCTACAATGAGCAGTTCTTC. The whole variable domain, filled in from reference TRBV7-9 and TRBJ2-1, reads DTGVSQNPRHKITKRGQNVTFRCDPISEHNRLYWYRQTLGQGPEFLTYFQNEAQLEKSRLLSDRFSAERPKGSFSTLEIQRTEQGDSAMYLCASSPSGGRYNEQFFGPGTRLTVL.